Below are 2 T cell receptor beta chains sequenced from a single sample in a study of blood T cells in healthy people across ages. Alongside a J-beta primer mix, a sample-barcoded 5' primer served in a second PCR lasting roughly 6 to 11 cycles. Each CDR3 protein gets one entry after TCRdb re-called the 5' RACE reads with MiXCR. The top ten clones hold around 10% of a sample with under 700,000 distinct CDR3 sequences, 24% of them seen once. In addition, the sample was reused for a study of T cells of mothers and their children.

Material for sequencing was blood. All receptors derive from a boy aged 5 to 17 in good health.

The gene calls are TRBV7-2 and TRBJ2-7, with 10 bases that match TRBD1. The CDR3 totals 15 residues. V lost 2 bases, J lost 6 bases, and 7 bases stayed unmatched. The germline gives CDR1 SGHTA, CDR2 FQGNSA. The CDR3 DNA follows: TGTGCCAGCAGCTTAATGGGGACAGGGGACCGCGAGCAGTACTTC. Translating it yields CASSLMGTGDREQYF.

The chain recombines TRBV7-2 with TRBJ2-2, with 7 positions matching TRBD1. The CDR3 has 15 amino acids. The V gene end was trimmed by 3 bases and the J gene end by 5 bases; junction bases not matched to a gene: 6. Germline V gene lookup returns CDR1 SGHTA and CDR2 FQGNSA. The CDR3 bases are TGTGCCAGCAGCTTGACAGGGTTGATAACCGGGGAGCTGTTTTTT. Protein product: CASSLTGLITGELFF.